This T cell receptor (beta chain) was identified in a study of shared clonotypes between healthy human individuals. Germline CDR1 is SGHRS and CDR2 is YFSETQ. The CDR3 length is 16 residues. V trimming: 4 bases; J trimming: 2 bases; junction bases outside the gene matches: 5. The method was immunoSEQ multiplex PCR; TCRdb's version includes in-frame clones alone and lacks a portion of them. The sample includes 2 million to 2.5 million clones, approximately 95% seen only once; the top ten take 0.35% to 0.45%. Turning to this clone: The sample holds other DNA sequences that translate to the same CDR3.

Specimen: naive CD4+ T cells from PBMCs. Subset denoted: CD45RA+ positively selected. The clonotype was recovered from a man aged 18 to 30 in good health. Some clones in this sample may be carry-over from other donors' samples. V gene TRBV5-1 combines with J gene TRBJ2-2; 10 bases are a match to TRBD2. CDR3 protein: CASSPRTSGNTGELFF. The CDR3, as DNA: TGCGCCAGCAGCCCGCGGACTAGCGGAAACACCGGGGAGCTGTTTTTT.